This T cell receptor beta chain was sequenced in a study of blood T cell repertoires in COVID-19. The CDR3 is 10 amino acids. Trimming left V 8 bases short and J 3 bases short, with 7 bases between. Germline loops: CDR1 DFQATT, CDR2 SNEGSKA (reference sequence). This table comes from immunoSEQ multiplex PCR, and its TCRdb copy is limited to in-frame clones, with some not included. The profile shows around 330,000 clones, about 91% of them singletons. This clone was detected once. The specimen sequenced was PBMCs or T cells enriched from blood (not recorded which). The TCR comes from a woman in her forties who had recovered from COVID-19. The chain couples TRBV20-1 to TRBJ1-2, with D hard to call. The DNA for the CDR3 is TGCAGTCCCAACTACTATGGCTACACCTTC. As protein: CSPNYYGYTF.